Below are 27 T cell receptor beta chains sequenced from a single sample in a study of T cells in localized non-small cell lung cancer (dated by TCRdb to 2018 to 2021). Library preparation was by the immunoSEQ multiplex PCR assay. This is the immuneACCESS table as TCRdb keeps it, with only in-frame sequences that have V and J called. A part of the clones is gone; compared with another copy, unresolved V genes explain less than half, and the rest is unexplained. This sample is represented by about 7,300 clones; under 30% of them were singletons. The top ten hold 3.6% of the sample. The sequencing used lung tumor tissue, collected before any cancer treatment. These receptor sequences come from a man aged 40-75 years with stage III squamous cell lung carcinoma.

CDR3 DNA: TGTGCCAGTAGTCTAGGACTAGCGGGAACAGATACGCAGTATTTT. This encodes CASSLGLAGTDTQYF. The chain uses TRBV19 and TRBJ2-3; TRBD2 matches 12 bases. The V and J ends lost 5 bases and 3 bases, in that order; junction bases with no gene match: 3. Germline loops: CDR1 LNHDA, CDR2 SQIVND (reference sequence). The CDR3 loop spans 15 amino acids.

Only a few counts were recorded for this clone. This chain uses TRBV29-1 with TRBJ1-2; 9 bases match TRBD1. The J segment lost 0 bases and the V segment lost 4 bases, leaving 15 bases of the junction unmatched. Germline lookup yields CDR1 SQVTM and CDR2 ANQGSEA. The CDR3 has 18 residues. CDR3 protein: CSVASRDRVNVANYGYTF. The CDR3 DNA sequence: TGCAGCGTTGCTTCCAGGGACAGGGTAAATGTTGCTAACTATGGCTACACCTTC.

This clone was seen a few times. The chain employs TRBV11-3 and TRBJ2-4; no definite D call. The germline V and J ends were trimmed by 5 bases and 0 bases, with 14 bases remaining between them. Germline V gives CDR1 SGHNT, CDR2 YENEEA. CDR3 size: 16 residues. CDR3 amino acids: CASSNYRVLAKNIQYF. As DNA, the CDR3 is TGTGCCAGCAGCAACTACCGGGTACTAGCCAAAAACATTCAGTACTTC.

The CDR3 reads CASSSRTQGAYGYTF. The CDR3 DNA is TGTGCCAGTAGTTCCCGGACACAGGGGGCTTATGGCTACACCTTC. The chain combines TRBV19 with TRBJ1-2; 9 bases line up with TRBD1. CDR1 and CDR2 (germline): LNHDA, SQIVND (reference sequence). The V gene end was trimmed by 5 bases and the J gene end by 5 bases; junction bases not matched to a gene: 9. This CDR3 comprises 15 residues.

This chain joins TRBV9 and TRBJ1-2; D gene unclear. The CDR3 consists of 14 residues. V shed 1 base and J shed 4 bases, with 11 bases lying between them. Germline CDR1 is SGDLS and CDR2 is YYNGEE. DNA for the CDR3: TGTGCCAGCAGCGTAAGCCCAGTCATCTATGGCTACACCTTC. It is translated as CASSVSPVIYGYTF.

This clone has a handful of counts. The chain is built from TRBV14 and TRBJ2-1; D gene uncertain. CDR1 is SGHDN and CDR2 is FVKESK in the germline V gene. The CDR3 has 13 residues. V was clipped by 0 bases and J by 10 bases, with 10 bases between them. Here the CDR3 reads CASSQEVGLEQFF. CDR3 DNA sequence: TGTGCCAGCAGCCAAGAGGTCGGGTTGGAGCAGTTCTTC.

The chain employs TRBV28 and TRBJ1-4, with D possibly matching TRBD1 (5 bases). V shed 4 bases and J shed 8 bases, with 23 bases lying between them. Germline V gives CDR1 MDHEN, CDR2 SYDVKM. The CDR3 contains 17 residues. CDR3 DNA: TGTGCCAGCAGTTCTCACCCCCTCAGGGAACTCCAGGAAAAACTGTTTTTT. Amino acids: CASSSHPLRELQEKLFF.

This clone showed up many times. The chain uses TRBV7-4 and TRBJ1-5; 7 bases agree with TRBD1. With V trimmed by 7 bases and J by 5 bases, 26 bases remained unmatched. The CDR3 length is 20 residues. CDR1 and CDR2 (germline): SGHVT, SQSDAQ. CDR3 in DNA: TGTGCCAGCAATCCAGTTATAGGTCTTAGTTTCAGGGGGGAGGATCAGCCCCAGCATTTT. Residues: CASNPVIGLSFRGEDQPQHF. Supplemented by reference TRBV7-4 and TRBJ1-5, the full variable domain reads GAGVSQSPRYKVAKRGRDVALRCDSISGHVTLYWYRQTLGQGSEVLTYSQSDAQRDKSGRPSGRFSAERPERSVSTLKIQRTEQGDSAVYLCASNPVIGLSFRGEDQPQHFGDGTRLSIL.

This clone was recorded a few times. The V call is TRBV11-3, the J call TRBJ2-5, with D perhaps matching TRBD2 (6 bases). Trimming pared 0 bases from V and 5 bases from J, leaving 13 bases between. CDR3 size: 15 residues. The germline V gene encodes CDR1 SGHNT and CDR2 YENEEA. CDR3 nucleotides: TGTGCCAGCAGCTTAGATTGGGGGGACCTGGAGACCCAGTACTTC. Its protein is CASSLDWGDLETQYF.

The V gene is TRBV11-3, the J gene TRBJ2-5; 9 bases match TRBD1. After removal of 5 bases from V and 5 bases from J, the junction contained 6 bases not matched to a gene. CDR3 length equals 14 residues. Germline V lookup: CDR1 SGHNT, CDR2 YENEEA. CDR3 residues: CASSPTGGGETQYF. Written as DNA, the CDR3 is TGTGCCAGCAGCCCTACAGGGGGCGGGGAGACCCAGTACTTC.

The chain is built from TRBV11-3 and TRBJ2-5; D is possibly TRBD1 (5 bases). The V and J ends lost 3 bases and 4 bases respectively, with 12 bases between them. This CDR3 spans 14 amino acids. Per germline, CDR1 SGHNT and CDR2 YENEEA. CDR3 DNA sequence: TGTGCCAGCAGCTTCGGACACGAGCCAGAGACCCAGTACTTC. Translated, it gives CASSFGHEPETQYF.

The chain is built from TRBV28 and TRBJ2-1, with 9 nucleotides matching TRBD1. Germline V gene sequence: CDR1 MDHEN, CDR2 SYDVKM. This CDR3 has 16 amino acids. V lost 6 bases and J lost 1; bases outside the gene matches: 7. In DNA, the CDR3 is TGTGCCAGCAGCCCAACCGGACAGGGGTCCTACAATGAGCAGTTCTTC. It yields the protein CASSPTGQGSYNEQFF.

By frequency in the sample, this clone is medium-sized. The rearrangement uses TRBV11-3 and TRBJ2-5, with 7 bases that match TRBD1. Looked up from germline, CDR1 is SGHNT and CDR2 is YENEEA. The ends lost 5 bases at V and 0 bases at J; junction bases unmatched: 3. There are 14 residues in the CDR3. The CDR3 is CASSPGTDQETQYF. For the CDR3, the DNA is TGTGCCAGCAGCCCCGGGACAGACCAAGAGACCCAGTACTTC.

CDR3 in amino acids: CSVVRMDIQETQYF. DNA of the CDR3: TGCAGCGTTGTACGAATGGACATCCAAGAGACCCAGTACTTC. V is TRBV29-1 and J is TRBJ2-5, with a tentative D call TRBD1 (5 bases). The V end lost 4 bases, the J end lost 1 base, and 13 bases lay between the germline ends. Germline V gene lookup returns CDR1 SQVTM and CDR2 ANQGSEA. This CDR3 is built from 14 residues.

This chain links TRBV18 with TRBJ1-2; no firm D call. The V gene lost 3 bases and the J gene lost 7 bases, with 12 bases spanning the gap. CDR1 is KGHSH, CDR2 LQKENI, per germline. This CDR3 is 13 amino acids long. Here the CDR3 reads CASSPALGPGYTF. The CDR3 DNA is TGTGCCAGCTCACCGGCACTCGGGCCTGGCTACACCTTC.

V usage is TRBV18 and J usage is TRBJ2-7; 7 bases map to TRBD1. The ends lost 3 bases at V and 0 bases at J; junction bases unmatched: 5. From germline, CDR1 is KGHSH and CDR2 LQKENI. There are 15 residues in the CDR3. The CDR3 region is CASSPPGQTSYEQYF. CDR3 DNA: TGTGCCAGCTCACCCCCGGGACAGACCTCCTACGAGCAGTACTTC. Full variable domain (outside the CDR3, taken from reference TRBV18 and TRBJ2-7): NAGVMQNPRHLVRRRGQEARLRCSPMKGHSHVYWYRQLPEEGLKFMVYLQKENIIDESGMPKERFSAEFPKEGPSILRIQQVVRGDSAAYFCASSPPGQTSYEQYFGPGTRLTVT.

The gene calls are TRBV29-1 and TRBJ2-1, with D uncertain. Germline V lookup: CDR1 SQVTM, CDR2 ANQGSEA. The CDR3 has 13 amino acids. The ends were cut back, 4 bases at V and 3 bases at J, with 10 bases in the middle. Here the CDR3 DNA reads TGCAGCGTTGGGTTTGCGAGCTACAATGAGCAGTTCTTC. Translated, it gives CSVGFASYNEQFF.

There are a few counts of this clone. V usage is TRBV18 and J usage is TRBJ1-1, with TRBD1 as a possible D gene (6 bases). The CDR3 is 15 amino acids. CDR1 and CDR2 from the germline V gene are KGHSH and LQKENI. V shed 8 bases and J shed 3 bases, with 19 bases lying between them. In DNA form, the CDR3 reads TGTGCCAGCCAGTCCTTGGCAGGGGTGGACACTGAAGCTTTCTTT. It specifies CASQSLAGVDTEAFF.

By its share, this clone is large. This chain connects TRBV6-8 to TRBJ2-4; 9 nucleotides match TRBD2. The CDR3 covers 15 residues. CDR1 and CDR2 from the germline V gene are MNHGY and SAAAGT. V dropped 6 bases and J dropped 6; count of bases not matched to a gene: 9. The CDR3 reads CASRPVSGRGNIQYF. The DNA of the CDR3 is TGTGCCAGCAGACCCGTTAGCGGGAGAGGAAACATTCAGTACTTC.

This clone occurred a few times. V gene TRBV28 combines with J gene TRBJ2-5; 9 bases map to TRBD1. This CDR3 region has 13 residues. Germline V CDR1 and CDR2: MDHEN, SYDVKM. J gave up 4 bases and V 8 bases, and 5 bases lay outside the gene matches. CDR3 nucleotide sequence: TGTGCCAGCGAACAGGGGGCGAGAGAGACCCAGTACTTC. It yields the protein CASEQGARETQYF.

This chain joins TRBV25-1 and TRBJ1-2; tentative D call: TRBD1 (5 bases). Germline V CDR1 and CDR2: MGHDK, SYGVNS. The ends were cut back, 7 bases at V and 1 base at J, with 10 bases in the middle. The CDR3 is 13 amino acids. CDR3 bases: TGTGCCAGCACCTGGGACGTTAACTATGGCTACACCTTC. Amino acids: CASTWDVNYGYTF.

V is TRBV11-3 and J is TRBJ2-7, with a tentative D call TRBD1 (5 bases). Trimming shortened V by 3 bases and J by 2 bases, and 11 bases separated the two germline ends. Germline V gives CDR1 SGHNT, CDR2 YENEEA. This CDR3 has 14 residues. The chain's CDR3 is CASSFRTRPYEQYF. CDR3 in DNA: TGTGCCAGCAGCTTTAGGACACGTCCCTACGAGCAGTACTTC.

The chain employs TRBV28 and TRBJ1-1; the D is unclear. Trimming pared 2 bases from V and 0 bases from J, leaving 7 bases between. This CDR3 has 14 amino acids. Looked up from germline, CDR1 is MDHEN and CDR2 is SYDVKM. For the CDR3, the DNA is TGTGCCAGCAGTTTACTGGAGATGAACACTGAAGCTTTCTTT. This encodes CASSLLEMNTEAFF.

The CDR3 DNA is TGTGCCAGCAGCCCGACAGCTAGCAATCAGCCCCAGCATTTT. Translating it yields CASSPTASNQPQHF. The chain has TRBV11-3 and TRBJ1-5; TRBD1 is a possible D gene (5 bases). The CDR3 extends over 14 amino acids. CDR1 SGHNT and CDR2 YENEEA come from the germline V gene. The V and J ends lost 5 bases and 0 bases respectively, with 8 bases between them.

This clone appeared a few times. The chain couples TRBV9 to TRBJ1-1; TRBD1 matches at 8 bases. Germline CDR1 is SGDLS and CDR2 is YYNGEE. This CDR3 comprises 13 residues. V was clipped by 7 bases and J by 5 bases; unmatched bases: 7. In DNA, the CDR3 is TGTGCCAGCGGGACAGGTTCTTATACTGAAGCTTTCTTT. It yields the protein CASGTGSYTEAFF.

The table lists this clone with a few counts. V usage is TRBV9 and J usage is TRBJ2-5, with D perhaps TRBD2 (7 bases). CDR1 and CDR2 (germline): SGDLS, YYNGEE. This CDR3 contains 16 residues. Between the trimmed V and J ends, which lost 4 bases and 4 bases, there was a span of 20 bases. CDR3 nucleotides: TGTGCCAGCAGCTCCCCGGTTGGGGGGGCGGGAGAGACCCAGTACTTC. This encodes CASSSPVGGAGETQYF.

The rearrangement joins TRBV9 to TRBJ2-5, with 10 bases that match TRBD2. Per germline, CDR1 SGDLS and CDR2 YYNGEE. Unmatched junction bases numbered 3, after V lost 6 bases and J lost 1 base. The CDR3 totals 14 residues. DNA for the CDR3: TGTGCCAGCACCCGGACTAGCGGCCAAGAGACCCAGTACTTC. This gives the protein CASTRTSGQETQYF.